This section outlines one T cell receptor beta chain sequence together with its context. Its antigen is still unknown. Per-nucleotide qualities are absent, and no much larger clonotype sits a single base away. Genomic DNA underwent TCRB CDR3 sequencing using the immunoSEQ assay. Regarding the original processing steps: Published virus-specific TCRB sequences were compared with patient CD8+ clones larger than 1%, and only a few matches were found. The analyses included only productive TCRB rearrangements. Clonality was calculated as a Shannon entropy-based productive clonality index, and a clone was defined by a unique TCRB CDR3 sequence. Repertoire overlap for a pair of samples was computed from each clone's template counts relative to total templates per sample. V-gene usage measured by flow cytometry correlated with TCRB sequencing V-gene usage, with a Spearman r of roughly 0.67. Here the immuneACCESS table is served through TCRdb, limited to in-frame sequences with V and J called. Missing clones are a known gap in these copies; in checked studies unresolved V genes cover under half, and the rest lacks a known reason. Clonal size and the V and J genes are those of that table, whereas D and trimming came from the DNA. The sample table records about 30,000 clones; roughly four fifths of these occur just once. 8% to 9% of the sample is taken by the ten largest.

Positive magnetic bead selection on an AutoMACS was used to isolate CD4+ and CD8+ cells, with flow cytometry used to check purity. After a first flow cytometry screen using a TCR V beta antibody panel, clonal expansions were characterized through TCRB deep sequencing of sorted CD8+ fractions. Peripheral blood mononuclear cells were obtained using density gradient separation with Ficoll-Paque PLUS. DNA from CD4-enriched, CD8-enriched or PBMC samples was extracted using Nucleospin Tissue or Tissue XS kits and then quantified on a Qubit 2.0 fluorometer. This entry comes from a study of somatic mutations in cytotoxic T cells in rheumatoid arthritis (dated by TCRdb to the late 2010s). Concerning the study at large: Patient peripheral blood (approximately 30 ml EDTA) was drawn right after diagnosis and before any treatment started. Sorted V beta1+ cells also underwent TCRB sequencing, and some V beta antibody-stained T-cell populations were flow-sorted at nearly 100% purity on a FACSAria II or Sony SH800. The median ages of the patient and control groups were essentially identical. For 65 to 80 rheumatoid arthritis patients and 20 healthy controls, TCRB deep sequencing was carried out. The study asked whether expanded CD8+ T-cell clones in newly diagnosed, untreated rheumatoid arthritis carry somatic mutations, and used TCRB deep sequencing to characterize clonality.

What the authors observed across the whole study: The finding that TRBV07 was slightly underrepresented in patients was left unadjusted for multiple comparisons. In about an eighth of the roughly 65 patients the largest CD8+ clone exceeded 20% of CD8+ cells, and several identical CD8+ TCRB sequences were shared between blood and synovial fluid. CD8+ T-cell clonality did not differ significantly between rheumatoid arthritis patients and age-matched healthy controls. The antigen targets of the expanded CD8+ clones were unknown, and absence from virus-specific databases did not rule out viral specificity. CD8+ clonality increased with age in patients (Spearman r of about 0.5) but not in healthy controls.

As encoded in the germline V gene, CDR1 is MNHEY while CDR2 is SVGAGI. From cysteine to phenylalanine, the CDR3 is 15 amino acids long. Solely the CDR3 DNA is kept, with 45 bases framed from the first base. V is clipped by 6 bases and J by 4 bases, and the sequence between their germline boundaries is 16 bases long. Sequencing was done on a sample of CD8+ T cells sorted from blood. The rearranged segments are TRBV6-5 and TRBJ1-5; no D gene is confidently identified. The TCR originated in an adult with rheumatoid arthritis. DNA sequence: TGTGCCAGCAGCCCCTGGCGGGGAGGGAATCAGCCCCAGCATTTT. It codes for CASSPWRGGNQPQHF.